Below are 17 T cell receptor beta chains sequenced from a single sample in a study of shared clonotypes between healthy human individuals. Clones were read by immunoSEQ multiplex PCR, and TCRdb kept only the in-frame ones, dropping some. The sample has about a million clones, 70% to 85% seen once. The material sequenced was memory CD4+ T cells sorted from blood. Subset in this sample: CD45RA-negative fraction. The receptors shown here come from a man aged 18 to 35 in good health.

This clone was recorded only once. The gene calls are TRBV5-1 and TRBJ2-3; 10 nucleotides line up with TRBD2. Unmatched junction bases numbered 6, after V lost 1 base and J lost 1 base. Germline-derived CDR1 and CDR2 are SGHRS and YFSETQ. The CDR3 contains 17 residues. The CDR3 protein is CASSLIASGRGTDTQYF. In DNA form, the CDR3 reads TGCGCCAGCAGCTTGATTGCTAGCGGGAGAGGCACAGATACGCAGTATTTT.

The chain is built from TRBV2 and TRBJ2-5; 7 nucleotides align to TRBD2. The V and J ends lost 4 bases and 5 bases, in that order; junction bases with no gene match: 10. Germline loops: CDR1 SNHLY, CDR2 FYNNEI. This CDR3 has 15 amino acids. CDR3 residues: CASSVQAGSGETQYF. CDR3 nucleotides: TGTGCCAGCAGTGTTCAAGCGGGGTCGGGGGAGACCCAGTACTTC. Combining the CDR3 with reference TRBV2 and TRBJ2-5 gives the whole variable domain EPEVTQTPSHQVTQMGQEVILRCVPISNHLYFYWYRQILGQKVEFLVSFYNNEISEKSEIFDDQFSVERPDGSNFTLKIRSTKLEDSAMYFCASSVQAGSGETQYFGPGTRLLVL.

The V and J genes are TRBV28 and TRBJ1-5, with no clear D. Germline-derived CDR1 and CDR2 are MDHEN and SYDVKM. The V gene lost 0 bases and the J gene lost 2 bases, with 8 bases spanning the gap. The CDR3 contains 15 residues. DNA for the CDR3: TGTGCCAGCAGTTTATGGGGTGGTGGCAATCAGCCCCAGCATTTT. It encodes CASSLWGGGNQPQHF. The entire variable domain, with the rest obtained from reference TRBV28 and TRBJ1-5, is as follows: DVKVTQSSRYLVKRTGEKVFLECVQDMDHENMFWYRQDPGLGLRLIYFSYDVKMKEKGDIPEGYSVSREKKERFSLILESASTNQTSMYLCASSLWGGGNQPQHFGDGTRLSIL.

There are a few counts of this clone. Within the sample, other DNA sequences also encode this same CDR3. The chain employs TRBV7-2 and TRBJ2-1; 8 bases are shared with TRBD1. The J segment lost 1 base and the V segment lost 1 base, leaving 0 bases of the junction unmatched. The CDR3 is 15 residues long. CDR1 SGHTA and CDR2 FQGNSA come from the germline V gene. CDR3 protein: CASSLDRGSYNEQFF. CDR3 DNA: TGTGCCAGCAGCTTAGACAGGGGGTCCTACAATGAGCAGTTCTTC.

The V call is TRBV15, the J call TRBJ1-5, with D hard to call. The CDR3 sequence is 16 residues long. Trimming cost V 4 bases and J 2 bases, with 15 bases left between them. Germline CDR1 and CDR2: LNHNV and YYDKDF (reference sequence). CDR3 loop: CATSKLGVEGNQPQHF. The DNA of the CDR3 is TGTGCCACCAGCAAGCTAGGAGTGGAAGGCAATCAGCCCCAGCATTTT. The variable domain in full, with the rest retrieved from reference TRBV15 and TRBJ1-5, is DAMVIQNPRYQVTQFGKPVTLSCSQTLNHNVMYWYQQKSSQAPKLLFHYYDKDFNNEADTPDNFQSRRPNTSFCFLDIRSPGLGDTAMYLCATSKLGVEGNQPQHFGDGTRLSIL.

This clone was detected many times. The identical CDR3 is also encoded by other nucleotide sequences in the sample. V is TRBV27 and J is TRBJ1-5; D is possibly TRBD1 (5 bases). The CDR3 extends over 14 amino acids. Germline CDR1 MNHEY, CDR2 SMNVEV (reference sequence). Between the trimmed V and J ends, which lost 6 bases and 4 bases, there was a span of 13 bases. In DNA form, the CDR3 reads TGTGCCAGCAGCCCAAGGGGCGGGAATCAGCCCCAGCATTTT. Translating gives CASSPRGGNQPQHF.

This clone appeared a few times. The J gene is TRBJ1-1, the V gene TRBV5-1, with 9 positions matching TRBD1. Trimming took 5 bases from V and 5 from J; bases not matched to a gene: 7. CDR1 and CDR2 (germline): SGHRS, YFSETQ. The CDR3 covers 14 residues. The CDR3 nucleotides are TGCGCCAGCAGGACCGGGACAGGGTTGACTGAAGCTTTCTTT. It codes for CASRTGTGLTEAFF.

CDR3 amino acids: CAWDRQGGETQYF. For the CDR3, the DNA is TGTGCCTGGGACAGACAGGGTGGGGAGACCCAGTACTTC. The gene calls are TRBV30 and TRBJ2-5, with 7 bases lining up with TRBD1. V shed 5 bases, J shed 5 bases, and the junction held 8 bases outside the gene matches. This CDR3 spans 13 amino acids. The V gene's germline CDR1 is GTSNPN and CDR2 SVGIG (reference sequence). The entire variable domain, with the rest obtained from reference TRBV30 and TRBJ2-5, is as follows: SQTIHQWPATLVQPVGSPLSLECTVEGTSNPNLYWYRQAAGRGLQLLFYSVGIGQISSEVPQNLSASRPQDRQFILSSKKLLLSDSGFYLCAWDRQGGETQYFGPGTRLLVL.

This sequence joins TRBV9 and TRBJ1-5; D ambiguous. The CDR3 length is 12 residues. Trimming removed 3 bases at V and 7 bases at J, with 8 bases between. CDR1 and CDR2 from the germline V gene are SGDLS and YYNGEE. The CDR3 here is CASSARGQPQHF. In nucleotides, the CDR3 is TGTGCCAGCAGCGCCCGTGGACAGCCCCAGCATTTT.

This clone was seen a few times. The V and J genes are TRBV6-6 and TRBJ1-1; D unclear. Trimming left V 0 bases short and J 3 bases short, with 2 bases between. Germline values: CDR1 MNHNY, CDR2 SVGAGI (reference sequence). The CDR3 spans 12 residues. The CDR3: CASSYSHTEAFF. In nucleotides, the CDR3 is TGTGCCAGCAGTTACTCTCACACTGAAGCTTTCTTT.

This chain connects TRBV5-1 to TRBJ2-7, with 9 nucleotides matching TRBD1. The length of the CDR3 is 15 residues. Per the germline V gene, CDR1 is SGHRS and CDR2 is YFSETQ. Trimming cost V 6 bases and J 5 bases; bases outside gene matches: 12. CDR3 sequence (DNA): TGCGCCAGCACCCTTACGGACAGGGGATTCCACGAGCAGTACTTC. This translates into CASTLTDRGFHEQYF.

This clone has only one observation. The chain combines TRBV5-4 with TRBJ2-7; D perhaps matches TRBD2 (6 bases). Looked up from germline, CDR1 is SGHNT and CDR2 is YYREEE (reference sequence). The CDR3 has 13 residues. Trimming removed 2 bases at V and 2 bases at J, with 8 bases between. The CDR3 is CASSFGSTYEQYF. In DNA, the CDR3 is TGTGCCAGCAGCTTCGGGAGCACCTACGAGCAGTACTTC.

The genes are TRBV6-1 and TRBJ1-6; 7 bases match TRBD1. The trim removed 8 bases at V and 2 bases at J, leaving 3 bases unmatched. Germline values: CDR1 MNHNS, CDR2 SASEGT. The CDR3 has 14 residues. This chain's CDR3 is CASEGAAYNSPLHF. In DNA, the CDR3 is TGTGCCAGCGAGGGGGCAGCCTATAATTCACCCCTCCACTTT.

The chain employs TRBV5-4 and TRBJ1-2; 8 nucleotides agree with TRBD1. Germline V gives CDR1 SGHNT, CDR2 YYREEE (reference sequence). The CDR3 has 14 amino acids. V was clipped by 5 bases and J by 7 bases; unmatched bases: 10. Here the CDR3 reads CASSFDRGWGGYTF. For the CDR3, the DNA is TGTGCCAGCAGTTTTGACAGGGGATGGGGTGGCTACACCTTC.

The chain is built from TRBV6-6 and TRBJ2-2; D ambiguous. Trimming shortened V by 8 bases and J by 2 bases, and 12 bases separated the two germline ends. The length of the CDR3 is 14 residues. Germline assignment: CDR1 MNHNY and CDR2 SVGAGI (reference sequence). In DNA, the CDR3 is TGTGCCAGCTGCGTGGGGTCTAACACCGGGGAGCTGTTTTTT. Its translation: CASCVGSNTGELFF.

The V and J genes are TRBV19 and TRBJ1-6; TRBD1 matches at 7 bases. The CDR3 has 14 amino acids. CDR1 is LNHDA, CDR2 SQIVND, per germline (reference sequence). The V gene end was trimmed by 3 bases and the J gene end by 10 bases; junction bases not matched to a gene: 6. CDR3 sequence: CASSMGQGGSPLHF. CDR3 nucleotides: TGTGCCAGTAGTATGGGGCAGGGGGGCTCACCCCTCCACTTT.

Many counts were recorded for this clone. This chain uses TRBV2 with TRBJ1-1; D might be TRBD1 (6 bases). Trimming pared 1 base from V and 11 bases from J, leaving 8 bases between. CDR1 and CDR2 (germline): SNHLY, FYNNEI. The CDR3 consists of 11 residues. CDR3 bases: TGTGCCAGCAGTGAAGGGACAGTGGCTTTCTTT. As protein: CASSEGTVAFF. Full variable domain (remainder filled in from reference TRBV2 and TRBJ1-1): EPEVTQTPSHQVTQMGQEVILRCVPISNHLYFYWYRQILGQKVEFLVSFYNNEISEKSEIFDDQFSVERPDGSNFTLKIRSTKLEDSAMYFCASSEGTVAFFGQGTRLTVV.